The TCR beta chain under discussion was sequenced for a study of blood T cell repertoires in COVID-19. Whole-study context: Sources were T cells, B-cell-depleted T cells, or PBMCs; the material itself was cDNA or gDNA.

Profiling relied on immunoSEQ multiplex PCR, and the TCRdb table lists in-frame clones only, not all of them. The sample lists roughly 200,000 clones; around three quarters were seen once. This clone was seen only once. Germline V lookup: CDR1 ENHRY, CDR2 SYGVKD. The CDR3 is 14 residues long. The J segment lost 0 bases and the V segment lost 10 bases, leaving 6 bases of the junction unmatched. The material sequenced was peripheral blood. The clonotype comes from a woman in her sixties or seventies with acute or convalescent COVID-19. This chain connects TRBV10-3 to TRBJ2-3; 8 bases line up with TRBD2. In DNA, the CDR3 is TGTGCCACTAGCGGGTTGACTAGCACAGATACGCAGTATTTT. Protein sequence: CATSGLTSTDTQYF.